The 2 T cell receptor beta chains below all came from one sample that was sequenced in a study of cytomegalovirus exposure and HLA in healthy donors. The PCR was carried out with 60 Vbeta primers and 13 Jbeta primers. The data were produced by immunoSEQ multiplex PCR, yet TCRdb's version contains in-frame clones alone and is incomplete. This table has some 140,000 clones, roughly four fifths appearing once. Input material: PBMCs. The source is a woman aged 50 to 60 in good health and CMV-seropositive.

This chain links TRBV7-2 with TRBJ1-1, with a tentative D call TRBD1 (5 bases). Germline CDR1 SGHTA, CDR2 FQGNSA. The CDR3 has 15 residues. Between the trimmed V and J ends, which lost 2 bases and 0 bases, there was a span of 10 bases. CDR3 nucleotide sequence: TGTGCCAGCAGCTTAACAGGCGGAATGAACACTGAAGCTTTCTTT. It codes for CASSLTGGMNTEAFF.

J is TRBJ1-1 and V is TRBV7-5; the D segment call TRBD1 is taken from the table without a DNA check. TRBV7-5 is a documented pseudogene. The CDR3 loop spans 16 amino acids. In DNA form, the CDR3 reads TGTGCCAGAAGCTCGCCGGGACAGGGGCTGAACACTGAAGCTTTCTTT. This translates into CARSSPGQGLNTEAFF.